This TCR beta chain was recovered during a study of T cell repertoires in cytomegalovirus infection. Study-wide background: Well-studied HLA-B-restricted epitopes and recently identified HLA-C-restricted epitopes of CMV were both used in the study. Through public TCR beta signatures, both CMV infection and matching HLA type were indicated.

In the case of this clonotype: Antigen: not known.

V lost 1 base and J lost 4, with 7 bases in between. The CDR3 covers 14 residues. Germline assignment: CDR1 MGHRA and CDR2 YSYEKL. TCRdb processed the reads anew with MiXCR; each CDR3 protein has one entry. In the table there are about 890,000 distinct CDR3 sequences, approximately 31% of which are singletons. Study-level points and caveats: Dominating the ex vivo response were HLA-C-restricted CMV-specific TCR beta clonotypes. Identification of carriers of CMV plus the relevant HLA was achieved through cumulative public TCR beta family frequency.

Sample: cultured CD8+ T cells from PBMCs, taken from culture after CMV antigen stimulation. This TCR was recovered from a human donor in good health (CMV status not recorded). Some clones in this sample may be carry-over from other donors' samples. This chain uses TRBV4-1 with TRBJ2-2; no clear D gene. The chain's CDR3 is CASSQAPSTGELFF. CDR3 nucleotide sequence: TGCGCCAGCAGCCAAGCCCCCAGCACCGGGGAGCTGTTTTTT.